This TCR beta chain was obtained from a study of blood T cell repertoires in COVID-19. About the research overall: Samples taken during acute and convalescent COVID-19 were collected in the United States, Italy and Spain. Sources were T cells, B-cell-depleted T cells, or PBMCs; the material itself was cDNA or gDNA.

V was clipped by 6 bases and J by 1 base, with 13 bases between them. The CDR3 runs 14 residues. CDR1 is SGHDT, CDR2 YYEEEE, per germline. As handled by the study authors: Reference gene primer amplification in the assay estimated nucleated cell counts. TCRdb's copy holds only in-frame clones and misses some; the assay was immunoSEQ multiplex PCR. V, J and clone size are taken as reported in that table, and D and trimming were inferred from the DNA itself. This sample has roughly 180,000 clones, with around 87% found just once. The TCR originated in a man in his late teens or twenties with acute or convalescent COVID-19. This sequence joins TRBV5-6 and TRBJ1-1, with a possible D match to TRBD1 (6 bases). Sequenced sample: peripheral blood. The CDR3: CASNSATGNTEAFF. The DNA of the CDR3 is TGTGCCAGCAATTCTGCGACAGGGAACACTGAAGCTTTCTTT.